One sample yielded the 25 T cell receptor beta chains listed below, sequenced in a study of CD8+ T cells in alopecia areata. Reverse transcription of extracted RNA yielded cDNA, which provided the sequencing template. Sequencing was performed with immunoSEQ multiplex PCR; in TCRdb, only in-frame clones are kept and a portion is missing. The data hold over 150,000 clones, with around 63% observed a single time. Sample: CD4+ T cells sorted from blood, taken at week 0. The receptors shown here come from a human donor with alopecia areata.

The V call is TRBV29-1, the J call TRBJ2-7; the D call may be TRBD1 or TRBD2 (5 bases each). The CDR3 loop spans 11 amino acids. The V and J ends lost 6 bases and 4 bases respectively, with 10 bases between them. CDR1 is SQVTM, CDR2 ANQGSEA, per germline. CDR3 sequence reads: CSVTEGYEQYF. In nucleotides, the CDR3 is TGCAGCGTGACTGAGGGGTACGAGCAGTACTTC.

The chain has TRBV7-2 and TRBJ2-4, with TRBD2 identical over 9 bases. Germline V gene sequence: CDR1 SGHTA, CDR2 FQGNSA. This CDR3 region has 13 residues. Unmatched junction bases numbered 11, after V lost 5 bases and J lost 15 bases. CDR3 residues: CASSLPGRGGPYF. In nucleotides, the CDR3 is TGTGCCAGCAGCCTGCCGGGGCGGGGGGGCCCGTACTTC.

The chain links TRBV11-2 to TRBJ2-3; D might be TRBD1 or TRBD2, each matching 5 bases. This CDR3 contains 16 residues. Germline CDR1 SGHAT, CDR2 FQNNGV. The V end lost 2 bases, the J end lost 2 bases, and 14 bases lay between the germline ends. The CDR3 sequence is CASSLSVGANTDTQYF. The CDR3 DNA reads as TGTGCCAGCAGCTTATCCGTCGGGGCCAACACAGATACGCAGTATTTT.

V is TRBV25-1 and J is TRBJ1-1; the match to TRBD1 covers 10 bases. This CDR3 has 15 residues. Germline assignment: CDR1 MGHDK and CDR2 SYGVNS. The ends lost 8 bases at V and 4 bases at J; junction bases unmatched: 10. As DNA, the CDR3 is TGTGCCAGCCGGGGACAGGGGATGATTGGCACTGAAGCTTTCTTT. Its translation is CASRGQGMIGTEAFF.

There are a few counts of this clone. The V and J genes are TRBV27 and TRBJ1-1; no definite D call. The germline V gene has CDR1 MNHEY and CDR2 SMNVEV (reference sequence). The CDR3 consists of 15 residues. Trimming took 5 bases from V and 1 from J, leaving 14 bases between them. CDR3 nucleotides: TGTGCCAGCAGTGCCGATCGGGCATGGAACACTGAAGCTTTCTTT. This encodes CASSADRAWNTEAFF.

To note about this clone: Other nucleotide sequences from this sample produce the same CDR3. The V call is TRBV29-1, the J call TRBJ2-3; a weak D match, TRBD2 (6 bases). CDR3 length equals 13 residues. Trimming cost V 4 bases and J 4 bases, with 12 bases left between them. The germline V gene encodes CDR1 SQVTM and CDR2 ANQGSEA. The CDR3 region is CSVGGASADTQYF. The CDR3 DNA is TGCAGCGTTGGGGGTGCTAGCGCAGATACGCAGTATTTT.

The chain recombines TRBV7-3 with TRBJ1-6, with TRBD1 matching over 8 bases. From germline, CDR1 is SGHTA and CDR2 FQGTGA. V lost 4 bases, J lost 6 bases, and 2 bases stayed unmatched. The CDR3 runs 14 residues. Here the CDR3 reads CASSYGQGNSPLHF. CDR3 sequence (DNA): TGTGCCAGCAGCTACGGACAGGGTAATTCACCCCTCCACTTT.

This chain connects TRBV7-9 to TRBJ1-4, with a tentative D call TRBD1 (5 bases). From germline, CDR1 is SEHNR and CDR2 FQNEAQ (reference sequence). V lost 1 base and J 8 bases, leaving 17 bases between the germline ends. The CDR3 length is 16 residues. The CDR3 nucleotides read TGTGCCAGCAGCTTAGGGGACGGGACCAGCGGGGAAAAACTGTTTTTT. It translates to CASSLGDGTSGEKLFF.

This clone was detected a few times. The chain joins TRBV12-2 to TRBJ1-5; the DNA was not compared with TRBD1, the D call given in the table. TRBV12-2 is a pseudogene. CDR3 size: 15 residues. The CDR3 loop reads CASRDKTETIQPQHF. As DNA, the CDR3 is TGTGCAAGTCGCGACAAGACAGAAACGATTCAGCCCCAGCATTTT.

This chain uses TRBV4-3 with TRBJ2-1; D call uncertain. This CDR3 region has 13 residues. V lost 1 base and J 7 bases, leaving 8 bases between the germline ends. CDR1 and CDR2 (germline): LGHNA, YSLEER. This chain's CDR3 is CASSQGRWNEQFF. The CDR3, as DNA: TGCGCCAGCAGCCAAGGAAGATGGAATGAGCAGTTCTTC.

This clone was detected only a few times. The DNA of the CDR3 is TGTGCCCAATCAGGGGCACCCTATGGCTACACCTTC. Its translation: CAQSGAPYGYTF. The V call is TRBV30, the J call TRBJ1-2; maybe TRBD1 (6 bases). The CDR3 has 12 residues. Between the trimmed V and J ends, which lost 8 bases and 4 bases, there was a span of 14 bases. The germline V gene has CDR1 GTSNPN and CDR2 SVGIG (reference sequence).

CDR3 residues: CAWSTKTAPTNYGYTF. The CDR3 DNA sequence: TGTGCCTGGAGTACTAAGACAGCGCCAACGAACTATGGCTACACCTTC. The V gene is TRBV30, the J gene TRBJ1-2, with D tentatively TRBD1 (5 bases). With 2 bases removed from V and 2 bases from J, the gap between germline ends came to 18 bases. This CDR3 spans 16 amino acids. The V gene's germline CDR1 is GTSNPN and CDR2 SVGIG (reference sequence).

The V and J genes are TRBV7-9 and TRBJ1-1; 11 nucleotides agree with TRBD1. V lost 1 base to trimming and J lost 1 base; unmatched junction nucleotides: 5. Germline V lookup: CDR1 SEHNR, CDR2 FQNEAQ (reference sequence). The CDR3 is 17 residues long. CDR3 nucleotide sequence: TGTGCCAGCAGCTTAGGAGGGACAGGGGGTCCGAACACTGAAGCTTTCTTT. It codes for CASSLGGTGGPNTEAFF. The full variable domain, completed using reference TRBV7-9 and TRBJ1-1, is DTGVSQNPRHKITKRGQNVTFRCDPISEHNRLYWYRQTLGQGPEFLTYFQNEAQLEKSRLLSDRFSAERPKGSFSTLEIQRTEQGDSAMYLCASSLGGTGGPNTEAFFGQGTRLTVV.

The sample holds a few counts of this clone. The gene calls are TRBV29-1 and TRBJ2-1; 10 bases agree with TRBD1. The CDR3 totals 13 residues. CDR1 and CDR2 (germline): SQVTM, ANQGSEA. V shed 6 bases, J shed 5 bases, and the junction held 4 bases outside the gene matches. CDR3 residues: CSVGTGVDNEQFF. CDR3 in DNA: TGCAGCGTCGGGACAGGGGTAGACAATGAGCAGTTCTTC.

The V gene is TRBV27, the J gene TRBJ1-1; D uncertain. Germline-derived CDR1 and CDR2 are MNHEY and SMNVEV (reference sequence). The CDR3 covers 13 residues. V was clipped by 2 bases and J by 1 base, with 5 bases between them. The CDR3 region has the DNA TGTGCCAGCAGTTTACACGGGAACACTGAAGCTTTCTTT. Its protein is CASSLHGNTEAFF.

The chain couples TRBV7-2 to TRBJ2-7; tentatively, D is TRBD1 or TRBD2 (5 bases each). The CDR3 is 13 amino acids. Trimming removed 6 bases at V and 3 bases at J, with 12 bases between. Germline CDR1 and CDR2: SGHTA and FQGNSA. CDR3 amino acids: CASRLLGDYEQYF. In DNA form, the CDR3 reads TGTGCCAGCAGACTCCTGGGGGACTACGAGCAGTACTTC.

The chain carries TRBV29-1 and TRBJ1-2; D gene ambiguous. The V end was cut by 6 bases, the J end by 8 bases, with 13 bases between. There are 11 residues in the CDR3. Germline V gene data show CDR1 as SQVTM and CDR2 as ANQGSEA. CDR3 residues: CSVPNVSGYTF. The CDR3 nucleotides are TGCAGCGTCCCCAATGTAAGCGGCTACACCTTC.

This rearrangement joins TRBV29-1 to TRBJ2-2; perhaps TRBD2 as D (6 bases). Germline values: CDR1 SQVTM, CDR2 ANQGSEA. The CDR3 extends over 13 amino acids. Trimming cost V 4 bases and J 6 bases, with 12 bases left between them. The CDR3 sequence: CSVGNGGAGELFF. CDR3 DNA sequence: TGCAGCGTTGGGAACGGCGGGGCCGGGGAGCTGTTTTTT.

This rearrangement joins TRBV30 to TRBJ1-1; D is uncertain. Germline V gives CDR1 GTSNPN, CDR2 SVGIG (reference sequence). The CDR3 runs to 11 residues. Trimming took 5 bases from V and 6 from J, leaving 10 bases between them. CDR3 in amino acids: CAWQDLAEAFF. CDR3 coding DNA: TGTGCCTGGCAGGACTTGGCTGAAGCTTTCTTT.

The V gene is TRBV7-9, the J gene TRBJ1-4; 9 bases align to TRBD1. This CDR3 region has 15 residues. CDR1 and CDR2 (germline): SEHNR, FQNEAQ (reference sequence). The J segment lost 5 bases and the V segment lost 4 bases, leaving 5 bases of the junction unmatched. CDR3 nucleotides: TGTGCCAGCAGCTCACCGGACAGGGGCAATGAAAAACTGTTTTTT. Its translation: CASSSPDRGNEKLFF.

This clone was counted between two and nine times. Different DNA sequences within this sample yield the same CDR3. The CDR3 loop is CASSQVSIGTEAFF. The CDR3 DNA follows: TGCGCCAGCAGCCAAGTGTCAATAGGGACCGAAGCTTTCTTT. This sequence joins TRBV4-1 and TRBJ1-1; D possibly corresponds to TRBD1 (5 bases). Germline V CDR1 and CDR2: MGHRA, YSYEKL. The CDR3 covers 14 residues. V was shortened by 1 base and J by 8 bases, with 14 bases between the two germline ends.

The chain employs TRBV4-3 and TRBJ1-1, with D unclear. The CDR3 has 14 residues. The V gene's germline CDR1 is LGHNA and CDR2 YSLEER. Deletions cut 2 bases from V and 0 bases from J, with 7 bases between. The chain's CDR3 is CASSQSKVNTEAFF. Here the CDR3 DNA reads TGCGCCAGCAGCCAAAGCAAGGTGAACACTGAAGCTTTCTTT.

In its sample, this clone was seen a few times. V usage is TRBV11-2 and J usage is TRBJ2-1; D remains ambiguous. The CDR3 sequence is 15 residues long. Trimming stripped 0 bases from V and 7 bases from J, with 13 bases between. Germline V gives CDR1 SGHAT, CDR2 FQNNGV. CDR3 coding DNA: TGTGCCAGCAGCTTAGAGCAGACCGTGTTGAATGAGCAGTTCTTC. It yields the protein CASSLEQTVLNEQFF. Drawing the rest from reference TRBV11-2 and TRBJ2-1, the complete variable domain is EAGVAQSPRYKIIEKRQSVAFWCNPISGHATLYWYQQILGQGPKLLIQFQNNGVVDDSQLPKDRFSAERLKGVDSTLKIQPAKLEDSAVYLCASSLEQTVLNEQFFGPGTRLTVL.

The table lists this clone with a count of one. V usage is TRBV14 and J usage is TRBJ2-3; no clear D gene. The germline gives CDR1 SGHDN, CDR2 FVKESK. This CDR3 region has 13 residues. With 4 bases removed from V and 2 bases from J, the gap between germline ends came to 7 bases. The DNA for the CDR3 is TGTGCCAGCAGCCGACGTCCCACAGATACGCAGTATTTT. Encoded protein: CASSRRPTDTQYF.

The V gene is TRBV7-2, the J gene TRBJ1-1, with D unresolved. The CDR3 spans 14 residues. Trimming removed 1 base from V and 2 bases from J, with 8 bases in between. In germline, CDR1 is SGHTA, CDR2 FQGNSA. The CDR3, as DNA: TGTGCCAGCAGCTTAGGGCGGGGAAACACTGAAGCTTTCTTT. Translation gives CASSLGRGNTEAFF.